The clone carrying this T cell receptor beta chain was found a few times. The data stem from a study of human T cells and chemical hapten exposure. The CDR3 sequence is 15 residues long. V was cut by 5 bases and J by 2 bases, with 15 bases left in between. The germline gives CDR1 SGHVS, CDR2 FNYEAQ. Stated time point: healthy volunteer bleed at 2 weeks. The starting material, unfractionated whole blood, was used for total RNA extraction. TCRdb processed the RACE reads anew with MiXCR; each CDR3 protein has one entry. The sample holds just over 90,000 distinct CDR3 sequences, about 8.6% seen once. V is TRBV7-6 and J is TRBJ2-5; D is unresolved. The sequenced material came from whole blood. This clonotype was obtained from a female donor in good health. Some clones in this sample may be carry-over from other donors' samples. The DNA of the CDR3 is TGTGCCAGCAGCCCCAATACGATCAAGCAAGAGACCCAGTACTTC. Translation gives CASSPNTIKQETQYF. Based on the CDR3 plus reference TRBV7-6 and TRBJ2-5, the full variable domain is GAGVSQSPRYKVTKRGQDVALRCDPISGHVSLYWYRQALGQGPEFLTYFNYEAQQDKSGLPNDRFSAERPEGSISTLTIQRTEQRDSAMYRCASSPNTIKQETQYFGPGTRLLVL.